Included here is one T cell receptor (beta chain) sequence, with context. Its antigen is currently unknown. The CDR3 sequence is 13 residues long. The germline V and J ends were trimmed by 1 base and 4 bases, with 7 bases remaining between them. Germline CDR1 MNHEY, CDR2 SVGEGT. The data stem from a study of response to subunit inactivated influenza vaccine. Study observations and caveats: The authors put forward the suggestion that each seasonal influenza vaccination may bring in only a limited number of new T cells.

TCRdb re-analysed the RT-PCR reads in MiXCR, keeping a single row per CDR3 protein. Among hundreds of thousands of distinct CDR3 sequences listed, 12% to 15% were seen once. The specimen comprised PBMCs from blood, sampled roughly 15 days before vaccination. The clonotype originates from a man in his fifties who received an inactivated influenza vaccine. V gene TRBV6-2 or TRBV6-3 combines with J gene TRBJ1-1; unclear D gene. CDR3 sequence: CASSYYWGTEAFF. CDR3 sequence (DNA): TGTGCCAGCAGTTACTATTGGGGCACTGAAGCTTTCTTT.